This T cell receptor beta chain appears in the sequencing data of a study of T cell responses to AZD1222 COVID-19 vaccine. Findings and caveats of the study: The span of vaccine-associated CD4 TCRs extended across spike, with dominance at 160-218 and 743-854. An increase in Spike-specific TCR breadth and depth was observed after two AZD1222 doses. White British ancestry dominated among donors, who included more females, and clonal diversity was possibly underestimated.

Repertoires were generated with immunoSEQ multiplex PCR, while TCRdb's copy carries only in-frame clones and drops some. The table has around 100,000 clones, over 85% seen once. Turning to this clone: The antigen remains undetermined.

Germline lookup yields CDR1 KGHDR and CDR2 SFDVKD. The CDR3 length is 16 residues. The ends lost 4 bases at V and 2 bases at J; junction bases unmatched: 5. The sequence came from an adult in good health. V and J are TRBV24-1 and TRBJ1-5; TRBD1 aligns across 9 bases. Sequences were derived from peripheral blood, sampled on day 0 of AZD1222 vaccination. CDR3 protein: CATSDTGGAGNQPQHF. DNA of the CDR3: TGTGCCACCAGTGACACAGGGGGCGCGGGCAATCAGCCCCAGCATTTT.